Listed below are T cell receptor beta chains from one sample, sequenced in a study of spatial heterogeneity in lung cancer. TCRdb reprocessed the 5' RACE reads via MiXCR and lists one record per CDR3 protein. Here the sample spans 9,000 or so distinct CDR3 sequences, over 2.5% being singletons. The specimen comprised lung tumor tissue, sampled at surgery. The source of these receptors is a male donor with early-stage non-small cell lung cancer. CDR3s include the opening cysteine and the closing phenylalanine or tryptophan. A D gene is named only where the DNA matches it firmly. Clone size is not always given. Where it is, it says once, few, many or a class for expanded clones.

V gene	clone size	D gene	J gene	CDR3 protein	CDR3 DNA
TRBV19	.	.	TRBJ1-5	CASNDAGGGQPQHF	TGTGCCAGTAACGATGCGGGGGGCGGCCAGCCCCAGCATTTT
TRBV5-1	.	.	TRBJ2-5	CASSLGGPRDGIGETQYF	TGCGCCAGCAGCTTGGGAGGACCCCGGGACGGTATTGGGGAGACCCAGTACTTC
TRBV3-1	many	.	TRBJ1-5	CASSQDTSNQPQHF	TGTGCCAGCAGCCAGGACACTAGCAATCAGCCCCAGCATTTT
TRBV5-1	many	TRBD1	TRBJ2-3	CASSLRQGADTQYF	TGCGCCAGCAGCCTCCGACAGGGCGCAGATACGCAGTATTTT
TRBV7-2	many	.	TRBJ1-6	CASSEIGGQGSPLHF	TGTGCCAGCAGCGAGATCGGGGGGCAAGGTTCACCCCTCCACTTT
TRBV15	medium-sized	.	TRBJ2-2	CATMPRGTGELFF	TGTGCCACCATGCCTCGAGGGACCGGGGAGCTGTTTTTT
TRBV7-2	many	TRBD1	TRBJ2-7	CASTSGTGGGEQYF	TGTGCCAGCACCTCCGGGACAGGGGGAGGCGAGCAGTACTTC
TRBV20-1	many	.	TRBJ1-5	CSARADGYSNQPQHF	TGCAGTGCTAGAGCCGACGGTTATAGCAATCAGCCCCAGCATTTT
TRBV6-5	many	TRBD1	TRBJ2-4	CASTSSITGDSHQYF	TGTGCCAGCACCTCTTCAATAACAGGGGATTCCCATCAGTACTTC
TRBV7-3	many	.	TRBJ2-2	CASSFQGRTGELFF	TGTGCCAGCAGCTTTCAGGGGCGGACCGGGGAGCTGTTTTTT
TRBV5-1	many	.	TRBJ2-7	CASSLTGQTSYEQYF	TGCGCCAGCAGCTTGACCGGACAGACCTCCTACGAGCAGTACTTC
TRBV15	medium-sized	.	TRBJ1-5	CATSRDRTTGNQPQHF	TGTGCCACCAGCAGAGATAGAACGACGGGCAATCAGCCCCAGCATTTT
TRBV12-3/TRBV12-4	many	.	TRBJ2-7	CASSRVGEQYF	TGTGCCAGCAGTCGGGTGGGAGAGCAGTACTTC
TRBV6-4	.	TRBD1	TRBJ2-5	CASRTGGGETQYF	TGTGCCAGCAGGACAGGGGGCGGGGAGACCCAGTACTTC
TRBV7-2	many	.	TRBJ2-5	CASSEGHLLGETQYF	TGTGCCAGCAGCGAGGGACACCTCCTGGGAGAGACCCAGTACTTC
TRBV20-1	many	.	TRBJ2-6	CSAKVGANVLTF	TGCAGTGCTAAGGTTGGGGCCAACGTCCTGACTTTC
TRBV19	many	.	TRBJ1-2	CASSPRTGANYGYTF	TGTGCCAGTAGTCCAAGGACGGGAGCTAACTATGGCTACACCTTC
TRBV10-2	few	.	TRBJ2-7	CASSRGKGVSYEQYF	TGCGCCAGCAGCCGCGGGAAGGGTGTCTCCTACGAGCAGTACTTC
TRBV29-1	many	.	TRBJ1-5	CSVTWTGNQPQHF	TGCAGCGTTACATGGACGGGGAATCAGCCCCAGCATTTT
TRBV6-2/TRBV6-3	medium-sized	TRBD1	TRBJ2-3	CASSMGQATDTQYF	TGTGCCAGCAGTATGGGACAGGCCACAGATACGCAGTATTTT
TRBV6-1	medium-sized	.	TRBJ1-1	CASSAFTGPTEAFF	TGTGCCAGCAGTGCTTTTACAGGGCCCACTGAAGCTTTCTTT
TRBV28	many	TRBD1	TRBJ2-4	CASSFLGQGPKNIQYF	TGTGCCAGCAGTTTCCTGGGACAGGGCCCCAAAAACATTCAGTACTTC
TRBV2	medium-sized	TRBD1	TRBJ1-4	CASRVTGLDEKLFF	TGTGCCAGCCGGGTGACAGGGCTCGATGAAAAACTGTTTTTT